This paragraph covers one TCR beta chain sequence. Its cognate antigen is unknown. The data derive from a study of cytotoxic CD8 clonotypes in ibrutinib-treated CLL. Germline V CDR1 and CDR2: SQVTM, ANQGSEA. Trimming left V 3 bases short and J 4 bases short, with 10 bases between. CDR3 length: 13 residues. Deep sequencing aimed at 1 in 200,000 to 1 in 1 million T cells' resolution. The method was immunoSEQ multiplex PCR; TCRdb's version includes in-frame clones alone and lacks a portion of them. The data hold roughly 190,000 clones, with over 60% observed a single time. Study results and limitations: Public clonotypes, an uncommon group, contracted or remained stable on treatment.

The chain links TRBV29-1 to TRBJ1-3, with a possible D match to TRBD1 (6 bases). Sequencing was performed on PBMCs, taken after 24 months of ibrutinib treatment. The TCR sequence derives from a human donor with chronic lymphocytic leukemia. The CDR3 DNA sequence: TGCAGCGTTGAGGGGGCTGGAGGAAACACCATATATTTT. As protein: CSVEGAGGNTIYF. Full variable domain (outside the CDR3, taken from reference TRBV29-1 and TRBJ1-3): SAVISQKPSRDICQRGTSLTIQCQVDSQVTMMFWYRQQPGQSLTLIATANQGSEATYESGFVIDKFPISRPNLTFSTLTVSNMSPEDSSIYLCSVEGAGGNTIYFGEGSWLTVV.